The T cell receptor (beta chain) under discussion was sequenced for a study of shared clonotypes between healthy human individuals. At the deep level, the assay was run. TCRdb keeps only in-frame clones here, not all; method: immunoSEQ multiplex PCR. The repertoire holds 600,000 to 750,000 clones, with roughly 88% as singletons. Germline CDR1 is MNHNS and CDR2 is SASEGT. The CDR3 totals 12 residues. Deletions cut 5 bases from V and 3 bases from J, with 7 bases between. Notes on this clone: Its antigen is currently unknown.

Whole-study results and caveats: Rarefaction gave evidence that sorted-subset sequencing remained incomplete despite large depth. A reduction in generation probabilities was seen for non-shared clonotypes relative to those shared by all four donors.

This clonotype originated in a man younger than 35 in good health. Some clones in this sample may be carry-over from other donors' samples. V gene TRBV6-1 combines with J gene TRBJ1-2, with D unresolved. Material: memory CD8+ T cells from PBMCs. Described subset: CD45RO+ cells pooled with CCR7-negative TemRA cells. For the CDR3, the DNA is TGTGCCAGCAGTCTGGGGTACTATGGCTACACCTTC. Translation: CASSLGYYGYTF.